This is a list of T cell receptor beta chains from one sample in a study of T-cell memory formation after mild COVID-19. TCRdb re-derived calls from the 5' RACE reads in MiXCR, one entry per CDR3 protein. The sample lists 120,000 to 150,000 distinct CDR3 sequences, roughly a fifth seen once, with under 2.5% in the top ten. The sample taken for sequencing was PBMCs or a T cell subset sorted from them (not recorded which). These receptors were collected from an adult woman who had mild COVID-19 (a few samples of this study predate the infection). Cell type and time point are not known. The CDR3 runs from the conserved cysteine through the conserved F or W. Each record gives: clone size, J gene, D gene, V gene, CDR3 protein, CDR3 DNA. D genes are given only for firm matches. Size values are once, few and many counts, or a class for expanded clones, and some rows have none.

few TRBJ1-2 NA TRBV4-2 CASSPQGERQGKRGYTF TGTGCCAGCAGCCCCCAGGGAGAGAGGCAAGGGAAGAGGGGCTACACCTTC
NA TRBJ1-4 NA TRBV14 CASSAGSGEKLFF TGTGCCAGCAGCGCGGGGAGTGGTGAAAAACTGTTTTTT
many TRBJ2-2 NA TRBV6-4 CASSSGFGELFF TGTGCCAGCAGTTCAGGGTTCGGGGAGCTGTTTTTT
NA TRBJ1-2 NA TRBV12-3/TRBV12-4 CASSSQGEGYTF TGTGCCAGCAGTTCTCAGGGAGAAGGCTACACCTTC
few TRBJ1-1 NA TRBV7-2 CASSLHPRGGTEAFF TGTGCCAGCAGCTTGCACCCCAGGGGTGGCACTGAAGCTTTCTTT
NA TRBJ2-5 NA TRBV24-1 CATRMEDNAGEETQYF TGTGCCACCAGGATGGAGGACAACGCCGGGGAAGAGACCCAGTACTTC
NA TRBJ2-1 TRBD1 TRBV11-3 CASSYGQGALGEQFF TGTGCCAGCAGCTACGGACAGGGGGCGTTGGGAGAGCAGTTCTTC
few TRBJ2-1 TRBD2 TRBV11-2 CASSSLQREQNNEQFF TGTGCCAGCAGCTCCTTACAGCGGGAGCAGAATAACGAGCAGTTCTTC
few TRBJ2-1 NA TRBV7-9 CASKAGGRYNEQFF TGTGCCAGCAAGGCAGGCGGGCGGTACAATGAGCAGTTCTTC
few TRBJ1-4 TRBD1 TRBV6-5 CASRRQGATNEKLFF TGTGCCAGCAGACGCCAGGGGGCCACTAATGAAAAACTGTTTTTT
NA TRBJ2-7 TRBD2 TRBV4-2 CASSPSLADEQYF TGTGCCAGCAGTCCCTCACTAGCGGACGAGCAGTACTTC
NA TRBJ2-5 NA TRBV7-2 CASSFRGGAETQYF TGTGCCAGCAGCTTCCGAGGGGGGGCAGAGACCCAGTACTTC
few TRBJ2-1 NA TRBV5-1 CASSSGQTFDEQFF TGCGCCAGCAGCTCAGGGCAGACGTTCGATGAGCAGTTCTTC
NA TRBJ2-5 TRBD2 TRBV6-2/TRBV6-3 CASSRPLAGRLETQYF TGTGCCAGCAGCCGACCACTAGCGGGAAGGTTGGAGACCCAGTACTTC
NA TRBJ2-7 TRBD2 TRBV7-7 CASSREGLATEQYF TGTGCCAGCAGCCGGGAGGGTCTTGCTACGGAGCAGTACTTC
NA TRBJ2-1 TRBD1 TRBV18 CASSPEGQLSSYNEQFF TGTGCCAGCTCTCCCGAGGGACAGCTGAGCTCCTACAATGAGCAGTTCTTC
NA TRBJ1-5 NA TRBV5-1 CASSLGGPSLYGNQPQHF TGCGCCAGCAGCTTGGGGGGACCGAGCCTATATGGCAATCAGCCCCAGCATTTT
NA TRBJ2-7 TRBD2 TRBV12-3/TRBV12-4 CASSLGAGAWYEQYF TGTGCCAGCAGTTTAGGCGCGGGAGCGTGGTACGAGCAGTACTTC
NA TRBJ2-1 NA TRBV2 CDSSGGGNEQFF TGTGACAGCAGTGGGGGCGGGAATGAGCAGTTCTTC
many TRBJ2-7 NA TRBV12-3/TRBV12-4 CASSQTSNTYSYEQYF TGTGCCAGCAGCCAAACTAGTAACACCTACTCCTACGAGCAGTACTTC
NA TRBJ1-1 TRBD1 TRBV7-2 CASSPTGEEAFF TGTGCCAGCAGCCCTACAGGGGAAGAAGCTTTCTTT
NA TRBJ2-6 NA TRBV24-1 CATSDPPGSGANVLTF TGTGCCACCAGTGATCCCCCGGGCTCTGGGGCCAACGTCCTGACTTTC
NA TRBJ1-5 NA TRBV9 CASSVDPEGNQPQHF TGTGCCAGCAGCGTGGACCCGGAGGGCAATCAGCCCCAGCATTTT
few TRBJ2-7 NA TRBV3-1 CASSHPTASYEQYF TGTGCCAGCAGCCATCCTACTGCGTCCTACGAGCAGTACTTC
NA TRBJ2-7 TRBD1 TRBV9 CASSVGTGGQGIHEQYF TGTGCCAGCAGCGTAGGGACAGGGGGCCAGGGTATCCACGAGCAGTACTTC
once TRBJ2-7 TRBD2 TRBV6-2/TRBV6-3 CASKWRESYEQYF TGTGCCAGCAAATGGCGGGAGTCGTACGAGCAGTACTTC
many TRBJ1-2 NA TRBV20-1 CSAHPGDYGYTF TGCAGTGCTCACCCAGGGGACTATGGCTACACCTTC
once TRBJ1-1 NA TRBV7-6 CASSLSTGSTEAFF TGTGCCAGCAGCTTATCGACTGGGAGCACTGAAGCTTTCTTT
NA TRBJ1-2 NA TRBV10-3 CAISERPDEGYTF TGTGCCATCAGTGAGAGACCTGATGAGGGCTACACCTTC
few TRBJ2-5 NA TRBV19 CASSPGPAQETQYF TGTGCCAGTAGTCCGGGGCCGGCACAAGAGACCCAGTACTTC
few TRBJ1-5 NA TRBV12-3/TRBV12-4 CASSFSLHLRPQHF TGTGCCAGCAGTTTTTCTCTCCACCTTCGTCCCCAGCATTTT
NA TRBJ2-3 NA TRBV6-1 CASSDYGGATDTQYF TGTGCCAGCAGTGACTACGGGGGTGCCACAGATACGCAGTATTTT
few TRBJ2-7 TRBD2 TRBV6-5 CASSYQAGGPHEQYF TGTGCCAGCAGTTATCAAGCGGGGGGGCCCCACGAGCAGTACTTC
NA TRBJ2-7 TRBD1 TRBV4-1 CASSQDGARQGSYEQYF TGCGCCAGCAGCCAAGATGGCGCCCGACAGGGATCCTACGAGCAGTACTTC
NA TRBJ2-2 NA TRBV5-4 CASSSGGRDVATGELFF TGTGCCAGCAGCTCAGGGGGGCGGGACGTGGCCACCGGGGAGCTGTTTTTT
few TRBJ2-3 TRBD2 TRBV12-3/TRBV12-4 CASRVSGSDTQYF TGTGCCAGCAGAGTTAGCGGGTCAGATACGCAGTATTTT
many TRBJ1-1 NA TRBV5-1 CASSLGGQGNTEAFF TGCGCCAGCAGCTTGGGGGGCCAAGGGAACACTGAAGCTTTCTTT
NA TRBJ2-7 TRBD1 TRBV25-1 CASSLQGWTYEQYF TGTGCCAGCAGCTTACAGGGGTGGACCTACGAGCAGTACTTC
few TRBJ2-5 NA TRBV10-3 CAISGQQETQYF TGTGCCATCAGTGGACAGCAAGAGACCCAGTACTTC
NA TRBJ1-1 TRBD1 TRBV30 CAWSAATGVVENTEAFF TGTGCCTGGAGCGCTGCGACAGGGGTTGTGGAGAACACTGAAGCTTTCTTT
few TRBJ2-6 NA TRBV7-2 CASSLSASPGANVLTF TGTGCCAGCAGCTTATCCGCCAGCCCTGGGGCCAACGTCCTGACTTTC
many TRBJ1-2 NA TRBV20-1 CSARGGDGYTF TGCAGTGCTAGGGGAGGGGATGGCTACACCTTC
NA TRBJ2-7 TRBD1 TRBV7-8 CASSLSAGQGRWEQYF TGTGCCAGCAGCTTATCGGCGGGACAGGGTAGATGGGAGCAGTACTTC
few TRBJ2-7 NA TRBV24-1 CATSAGGSSYEQYF TGTGCCACCAGCGCCGGAGGGAGCTCCTACGAGCAGTACTTC
few TRBJ2-5 TRBD2 TRBV7-9 CASSRSGSYQETQYF TGTGCCAGCAGCCGTAGCGGGAGCTACCAAGAGACCCAGTACTTC
few TRBJ1-5 NA TRBV12-3/TRBV12-4 CASSSSSDQPQHF TGTGCCAGCAGTTCTTCCTCCGATCAGCCCCAGCATTTT
NA TRBJ2-2 TRBD1 TRBV24-1 CATRPPSTRDRENTGELFF TGTGCCACCAGACCCCCCTCTACACGGGACAGGGAGAACACCGGGGAGCTGTTTTTT
few TRBJ1-5 NA TRBV20-1 CSASRQAANQPQHF TGCAGTGCTTCGCGGCAGGCGGCCAATCAGCCCCAGCATTTT
few TRBJ2-2 NA TRBV20-1 CSSKKTTPRTGELFF TGCAGTTCAAAGAAGACTACCCCGAGGACCGGGGAGCTGTTTTTT
few TRBJ2-3 NA TRBV3-1 CASSQESLQYF TGTGCCAGCAGCCAAGAATCACTGCAGTATTTT
NA TRBJ2-2 NA TRBV7-3 CASSLGAPGELFF TGTGCCAGCAGCTTAGGTGCCCCCGGGGAGCTGTTTTTT
NA TRBJ2-2 NA TRBV9 CASSVTQGGTGELFF TGTGCCAGCAGCGTAACCCAGGGGGGAACCGGGGAGCTGTTTTTT
NA TRBJ1-6 TRBD1 TRBV7-9 CASSFYRQGRNSPLHF TGTGCCAGCAGCTTTTACCGACAGGGGAGGAATTCACCCCTCCACTTT
NA TRBJ1-2 NA TRBV7-8 CASSSTGANYGYTF TGTGCCAGCAGTTCCACGGGGGCGAACTATGGCTACACCTTC
NA TRBJ1-1 NA TRBV6-5 CASSYTSYRDTEAFF TGTGCCAGCAGTTACACTAGTTACAGGGACACTGAAGCTTTCTTT
few TRBJ2-4 NA TRBV19 CASSVAPGPKNIQYF TGTGCCAGTAGTGTCGCCCCGGGACCCAAAAACATTCAGTACTTC
few TRBJ2-5 TRBD2 TRBV24-1 CATSAPSGKGYQETQYF TGTGCCACCAGTGCTCCTAGCGGGAAGGGTTACCAAGAGACCCAGTACTTC
few TRBJ2-1 NA TRBV24-1 CATSDPGPNNEQFF TGTGCCACCAGTGACCCCGGCCCGAACAATGAGCAGTTCTTC
NA TRBJ1-1 NA TRBV5-1 CANSSGGDEAFF TGCGCCAACAGCTCGGGGGGCGACGAAGCTTTCTTT